Listed below are T cell receptor beta chains from one sample, sequenced in a study of cytomegalovirus exposure and HLA in healthy donors. Measured with immunoSEQ multiplex PCR; TCRdb has only the in-frame clones, and not every one. The data contain about 150,000 clones, roughly 72% of them seen just once; the ten biggest clones take up around 2.3%. The specimen sequenced was PBMCs. The source is a man younger than 40 in good health and CMV-seronegative. Each CDR3 is given without its conserved first and last residue.

v_call: TRBV7-9
cdr3_aa: ASSLRRFGETQY

v_call: TRBV23-1
cdr3_aa: ASSHPQGIPSYEQY

v_call: TRBV28
cdr3_aa: ASSIDRVVDTEAF

v_call: TRBV5-6
cdr3_aa: ASSLVGRANEPQH

v_call: TRBV6-1
cdr3_aa: ASSPRGEGQPQH

v_call: TRBV7-6
cdr3_aa: ASSLGESGTGELF

v_call: TRBV4-3
cdr3_aa: ASSRKGAAEAF

v_call: TRBV4-1
cdr3_aa: ASSQGQGAYEQY

v_call: TRBV2
cdr3_aa: ASTKGETGGGGYT

v_call: TRBV5-6
cdr3_aa: ASSLTGIPYEQY

v_call: TRBV7-2
cdr3_aa: ASSLRGGADTQY